This paragraph reports one T cell receptor (beta chain). Its antigen is currently not known. Mouse gene names and germline sequences are used here. The read comes to an end 1 residue before the CDR3 does, leaving the germline J gene to fill in the end. The source of the sample is a study of tissue T cells after allogeneic stem cell transplantation (dated by TCRdb to 2021 to 2024). At the level of the whole study: TCR beta repertoires were profiled across many tissues obtained from research autopsies of patients with and without GVHD, as well as in mouse models of GVHD. The human arm was conducted as a prospective observational study, and neither blinding nor randomization was performed. Paper-wide results and their limitations: A small and clinically heterogeneous patient cohort was studied, and sampling depth was acknowledged as a limitation. Blood and spleen T cells captured only a limited portion of the TCR repertoire detected in tissues, in both patients and mice. Within patients, how anatomically similar tissues were was a major factor shaping TCR repertoire composition, regardless of disease or transplant status. Only a few T cell clones appeared in more than one patient, yet motif-based clustering showed tissue-specific repertoire signatures that were shared between patients. The study did not determine which tissue TCRs were alloreactive or antigen-specific, and some clones might have been persisting host cells.

The library was produced with the immunoSEQ multiplex PCR assay. TCRbeta CDR3 sequencing was performed at survey depth by Adaptive Biotechnologies, and CDR3 sequences, V/J genes, productive frequency and template counts were reported. Amplification of TCR beta CDR3 regions started from genomic DNA instead of RNA. Per the authors' processing: Jensen-Shannon divergence served to quantify pairwise repertoire overlap between tissues, with 0 meaning identical and 1 meaning complete divergence. Tissues were clustered by single-linkage agglomerative hierarchical clustering of pairwise JSD values and displayed as dendrograms. All patient samples were analyzed with GLIPH2 using simulation_depth 1000, kmer_min_depth 3 and cdr3_length_cutoff 8, and only groups containing more than two unique CDR3s were kept. A standardized tissue-overlap score extrapolated Jaccard GLIPH-group overlap across patients to a standard repertoire size of 1000 clones. Associations of diversity with clinical or experimental variables used linear mixed-effect models with tissue fixed effects and individual random effects. TCRdb provides this immuneACCESS table in a form limited to in-frame rearrangements. Some clones are lacking; in checked studies, under half of them reflect an unresolved V gene, and why the rest are absent is not known. From that table come the V and J calls and clone size; the DNA was used to work out D and trimming. The sample profile shows under 25,000 clones; 72% of them were found once. About 0.63% of the sample rests with the top ten.

Looking up the germline V gene yields CDR1 GKSSPN and CDR2 SITVG. The CDR3 goes from the cysteine to the phenylalanine over 13 residues. Shown are 36 bases from within the CDR3, in frame from base 1. V gives up 1 base and J gives up 4 bases, and the segment between their germline ends measures 9 bases. Before genomic DNA was isolated with the DNeasy Blood & Tissue Kit, mouse tissues were minced with razor blades in buffered saline. Sequenced: spleen. The source of this sequence is a female BALB/c mouse in good health. Regarding MHC type, mice of this strain are H2-d. The chain links TRBV31 with TRBJ2-3; D gene: possibly TRBD1, on 5 matching bases. CDR3 DNA, as far as it was read: TGTGCCTGGAGTCCAGGGTTCTCAGAAACGCTGTAT. Its coded protein is CAWSPGFSETLY. The complete CDR3 reads CAWSPGFSETLYF. The CDR3 plus the reference TRBV31 and TRBJ2-3 genes for the other parts give the full variable domain: AQTIHQWPVAEIKAVGSPLSLGCTIKGKSSPNLYWYWQATGGTLQQLFYSITVGQVESVVQLNLSASRPKDDQFILSTEKLLLSHSGFYLCAWSPGFSETLYFGSGTRLTVL.